Presented here are 19 T cell receptor beta chains from one specimen sequenced in a study of T cells in women clearing cervical HPV infection listed by TCRdb under 2018. The library was produced with the immunoSEQ multiplex PCR assay. The immuneACCESS repertoire file appears here via TCRdb, limited to in-frame rearrangements. These files lack a portion of the clones; in checked studies, under half of the deficit traces to unresolved V genes, and the cause of the others is not known. This sample's records show about 37,000 clones. 1.6% of the sample goes to the ten largest clones. The sequenced sample was blood buffy coat. The receptor set was obtained from a woman between 18 and 69 years old with a cervical HPV16 infection that either progressed to CIN3+ or cleared (not recorded which).

With regard to this clone: The read ends 3 residues shy of where the CDR3 ends; the end is completed using the germline J gene. The chain carries TRBV7-2 and TRBJ1-1; tentatively, D is TRBD1 (6 bases). Germline V gene lookup returns CDR1 SGHTA and CDR2 FQGNSA. CDR3 length: 16 amino acids. The sequenced CDR3 bases are TGTGCCAGCAGCTTAGCAGCAGGGGTATCGGGAGAGACA. Its translation: CASSLAAGVSGET. The full CDR3 is CASSLAAGVSGETAFF.

On this clone: The missing CDR3 end, 3 residues past where the read stops, is filled in from the germline J gene. This chain uses TRBV18 with TRBJ2-4; TRBD1 matches 11 bases. This CDR3 comprises 18 residues. CDR1 is KGHSH and CDR2 is LQKENI in the germline V gene. Incomplete CDR3 DNA: TGTGCCAGCTCACCACTCGGACAGGGGGCGCGGGGTAACTATGGT. Translating gives CASSPLGQGARGNYG. The whole CDR3 reads CASSPLGQGARGNYGQYF.

To note about this clone: The CDR3 is cut off 3 residues early in the read; its end comes from the germline J gene. The V call is TRBV28, the J call TRBJ1-3; TRBD1 is a possible D gene (5 bases). The ends were cut back, 6 bases at V and 0 bases at J, with 18 bases in the middle. CDR1 is MDHEN, CDR2 SYDVKM, per germline. The CDR3 consists of 17 residues. Partial CDR3 DNA: TGTGCCAGCAGCCCTCCGGGCCCAGGGTACTCTGGAAACACC. As protein: CASSPPGPGYSGNT. The entire CDR3 protein is CASSPPGPGYSGNTIYF. The full variable domain, rest sourced from reference TRBV28 and TRBJ1-3, is DVKVTQSSRYLVKRTGEKVFLECVQDMDHENMFWYRQDPGLGLRLIYFSYDVKMKEKGDIPEGYSVSREKKERFSLILESASTNQTSMYLCASSPPGPGYSGNTIYFGEGSWLTVV.

As to this clone: The read ends 3 residues shy of where the CDR3 ends; the end is completed using the germline J gene. J is TRBJ2-7 and V is TRBV10-2; 9 bases are a match to TRBD1. The CDR3 covers 15 residues. V gave up 6 bases and J gave up 3 bases; unmatched junction bases: 9. Germline V lookup: CDR1 WSHSY, CDR2 SAAADI. The CDR3 spells CASRDRDRARYEQYF. The CDR3 DNA, read in part, is TGCGCCAGCAGAGACCGGGACAGGGCTCGCTACGAG.

As regards this clone: From the germline J gene comes the end of the CDR3, since the read stops 3 residues before it. V is TRBV29-1 and J is TRBJ2-3; 13 positions match TRBD2. CDR3 length: 13 residues. Germline V gene lookup returns CDR1 SQVTM and CDR2 ANQGSEA. Trimming cost V 4 bases and J 8 bases; bases outside gene matches: 3. CDR3 protein: CSVGTSGSGTQYF. The sequenced CDR3 bases are TGCAGCGTTGGGACTAGCGGGAGCGGTACG.

In the case of this clone: The missing CDR3 end, 3 residues past where the read stops, is filled in from the germline J gene. V and J are TRBV2 and TRBJ1-1; 7 bases match TRBD1. Germline lookup yields CDR1 SNHLY and CDR2 FYNNEI. V was clipped by 7 bases and J by 2 bases; unmatched bases: 7. The CDR3 loop spans 14 amino acids. CDR3 bases read: TGTGCCAGCACCCAGACAGGGAAAAACACTGAA. Residues: CASTQTGKNTE. The entire CDR3 is CASTQTGKNTEAFF.

About this clone itself: The CDR3 extends 3 residues past the end of the read, so its final part is completed from the germline J gene. Other DNA variants within this sample encode the same CDR3. The gene calls are TRBV20-1 and TRBJ1-3, with a weak D call TRBD1 (5 bases). Trimming removed 0 bases from V and 4 bases from J, with 13 bases in between. The length of the CDR3 is 15 residues. CDR1 is DFQATT, CDR2 SNEGSKA, per germline (reference sequence). CDR3: CSARDLAGLGNTIYF. The CDR3 DNA, read in part, is TGCAGTGCTAGAGATCTCGCAGGGCTAGGAAACACC.

Notes on this clone: The read gets to within 3 residues of the CDR3 end, and the germline J gene fills in the rest. The J gene is TRBJ2-7, the V gene TRBV5-1; D might be TRBD1 or TRBD2, each matching 5 bases. The V and J ends lost 1 base and 2 bases respectively, with 10 bases between them. Germline V lookup: CDR1 SGHRS, CDR2 YFSETQ. The CDR3 sequence is 14 residues long. The CDR3 reads CASSLMRGPYEQYF. The sequenced CDR3 bases are TGCGCCAGCAGCTTGATGAGGGGTCCCTACGAG.

As regards this clone: The read terminates 3 residues before the CDR3 end, so the remaining end is supplied by the germline J gene. The chain links TRBV2 to TRBJ1-5, with 7 bases matching TRBD1. Germline V gene sequence: CDR1 SNHLY, CDR2 FYNNEI. CDR3 length equals 15 residues. V dropped 5 bases and J dropped 3; count of bases not matched to a gene: 7. CDR3 amino acids: CASSRDSRNNQPQHF. The covered CDR3 bases are TGTGCCAGCAGTAGGGACAGTAGAAACAATCAGCCC. The complete variable domain, with remaining parts taken from reference TRBV2 and TRBJ1-5, reads EPEVTQTPSHQVTQMGQEVILRCVPISNHLYFYWYRQILGQKVEFLVSFYNNEISEKSEIFDDQFSVERPDGSNFTLKIRSTKLEDSAMYFCASSRDSRNNQPQHFGDGTRLSIL.

A remark on this clone: The DNA ends 3 residues before the CDR3 does, and the rest of the CDR3 is filled in from the germline J gene. The V call is TRBV28, the J call TRBJ2-5, with TRBD1 matching over 9 bases. The trim removed 11 bases at V and 1 base at J, leaving 11 bases unmatched. Germline CDR1 and CDR2: MDHEN and SYDVKM. This CDR3 is built from 15 residues. CDR3 sequence reads: CASSGGTGSQETQYF. The CDR3 bases that were read are TGTGCCTCCAGTGGGGGGACAGGGTCCCAAGAGACC.

To note about this clone: The read finishes 3 residues shy of the CDR3 end, and the germline J gene is used to complete it. The chain recombines TRBV7-2 with TRBJ2-7, with a tentative D call TRBD1 (5 bases). Germline V gene lookup returns CDR1 SGHTA and CDR2 FQGNSA. The CDR3 has 13 amino acids. Trimming stripped 6 bases from V and 0 bases from J, with 9 bases between. The CDR3 is CASRTDVSYEQYF. Incomplete CDR3 DNA: TGTGCCAGCAGGACAGACGTCTCCTACGAG.

With respect to this clone: The observed sequence ends 3 residues before the CDR3 terminus, with the missing tail filled in from the germline J gene. This chain joins TRBV13 and TRBJ2-7, with 9 positions matching TRBD2. Looked up from germline, CDR1 is PRHDT and CDR2 is FYEKMQ (reference sequence). Trimming removed 0 bases from V and 2 bases from J; junction bases left unmatched: 2. The CDR3 is made up of 15 amino acids. The CDR3 region is CASSLGREGTYEQYF. The CDR3 bases that were read are TGTGCCAGCAGCTTAGGGCGGGAGGGCACCTACGAG.

As to this clone: The CDR3 is cut off 3 residues early in the read; its end comes from the germline J gene. The chain links TRBV20-1 to TRBJ2-3, with TRBD2 identical over 12 bases. Per germline, CDR1 DFQATT and CDR2 SNEGSKA (reference sequence). There are 15 residues in the CDR3. CDR3 sequence: CSARPTSGGQYAQYF. The sequenced CDR3 bases are TGCAGTGCTAGACCGACTAGCGGGGGCCAATACGCG.

Concerning this clone: Coverage ceases 3 residues before the CDR3 finishes, and the germline J gene fills in the end. J is TRBJ2-7 and V is TRBV5-1; 12 bases are shared with TRBD2. The V segment lost 4 bases and the J segment 5 bases; nucleotides outside the gene matches: 4. This CDR3 spans 14 amino acids. Germline values: CDR1 SGHRS, CDR2 YFSETQ. The CDR3 sequence: CASSLRTSGDEQYF. The covered CDR3 bases are TGCGCCAGCAGCCTAAGGACTAGCGGGGACGAG.

Comment on this clone: The read finishes 3 residues shy of the CDR3 end, and the germline J gene is used to complete it. The V gene is TRBV6-1, the J gene TRBJ2-3; a weak D match, TRBD1 (5 bases). Germline V gene lookup returns CDR1 MNHNS and CDR2 SASEGT. The V end was cut by 4 bases, the J end by 0 bases, with 11 bases between. The CDR3 covers 15 residues. The DNA read from the CDR3 is TGTGCCAGCAGTGGGCAGGGTGAGAGCACAGATACG. Its protein is CASSGQGESTDT. The full CDR3 is CASSGQGESTDTQYF.

As for this clone: The observed sequence ends 3 residues before the CDR3 terminus, with the missing tail filled in from the germline J gene. The gene calls are TRBV18 and TRBJ1-6; 9 bases match TRBD1. Germline V gene lookup returns CDR1 KGHSH and CDR2 LQKENI. The junction had 10 bases not matched to a gene; V was cut back by 1 base and J by 9 bases. This CDR3 is 17 amino acids long. The CDR3 sequence: CASSPQPGTGLGSPLHF. Partial CDR3 DNA: TGTGCCAGCTCACCACAACCGGGGACAGGGCTAGGTTCACCC.

As for this clone: The CDR3 end lies 3 residues beyond the end of the read and is filled in from the germline J gene. The chain has TRBV11-3 and TRBJ2-2; perhaps TRBD1 as D (5 bases). The CDR3 extends over 13 amino acids. V lost 5 bases, J lost 7 bases, and 11 bases lay in between. The germline CDR1 and CDR2 sequences are SGHNT and YENEEA. CDR3 DNA (partial): TGTGCCAGCAGCATCAGGGAAATCGGGGAG. Amino acid sequence: CASSIREIGE. The whole CDR3 sequence reads CASSIREIGELFF.

A remark on this clone: The sequenced fragment ends 3 residues before the CDR3 boundary, so the rest is inferred from the germline J gene. The V and J genes are TRBV20-1 and TRBJ2-7, with D perhaps matching TRBD2 (6 bases). From germline, CDR1 is DFQATT and CDR2 SNEGSKA (reference sequence). Trimming pared 3 bases from V and 1 base from J, leaving 16 bases between. The CDR3 has 15 residues. The CDR3 bases that were read are TGCAGTGCTAGCTCGGGGGTCAGGGAGTCCTACGAG. Its translation is CSASSGVRESYE. The entire CDR3 sequence reads CSASSGVRESYEQYF.

On this clone: Read sequence stops 3 residues before the CDR3 end, and the germline J gene provides the missing end. The chain couples TRBV5-1 to TRBJ2-1; D might be TRBD2 (6 bases). Germline V lookup: CDR1 SGHRS, CDR2 YFSETQ. The CDR3 has 15 amino acids. V lost 0 bases, J lost 7 bases, and 14 bases lay in between. CDR3 bases read: TGCGCCAGCAGCTTGGCGGCGGGGACCTCGAATGAG. It is translated as CASSLAAGTSNE. Given in full, the CDR3 is CASSLAAGTSNEQFF.